Listed here are 21 T cell receptor beta chains from one sample, sequenced in a study of shared clonotypes between healthy human individuals. The repertoire was sequenced with immunoSEQ multiplex PCR; TCRdb's copy has only in-frame clones and lacks some. The table lists around 2,000,000 clones, about 95% of them singletons, with 1.1% in the top ten. Naive-designated CD8 cells lacked CD45RO, were positively enriched for CCR7, and omitted terminally differentiated effector memory CD45RA+ cells. Specimen: naive CD8+ T cells sorted from blood. These receptors originate from a young man in good health.

This chain uses TRBV27 with TRBJ2-7; maybe TRBD1 (5 bases). Trimming left V 5 bases short and J 1 base short, with 24 bases between. Germline assignment: CDR1 MNHEY and CDR2 SMNVEV (reference sequence). CDR3 length equals 18 residues. CDR3: CASSPRQLSFTPSYEQYF. In DNA form, the CDR3 reads TGTGCCAGCAGTCCTCGACAGCTTAGCTTCACACCTTCCTACGAGCAGTACTTC.

The V and J genes are TRBV15 and TRBJ2-7; the D is unclear. Germline V gene sequence: CDR1 LNHNV, CDR2 YYDKDF (reference sequence). The CDR3 sequence is 14 residues long. Trimming pared 0 bases from V and 0 bases from J, leaving 6 bases between. This CDR3 is CATSREPSSYEQYF. The CDR3 bases are TGTGCCACCAGCAGAGAGCCCAGCTCCTACGAGCAGTACTTC.

This clone was observed once. J is TRBJ2-5 and V is TRBV5-4; the D is unclear. This CDR3 has 13 amino acids. Germline V gives CDR1 SGHNT, CDR2 YYREEE (reference sequence). V dropped 0 bases and J dropped 5 bases, with 8 bases sitting between them. In nucleotides, the CDR3 is TGTGCCAGCAGCTTGGGCCTAGTGGAGACCCAGTACTTC. This gives the protein CASSLGLVETQYF.

With regard to this clone: This CDR3 is also generated by other DNA sequences in the sample. This sequence joins TRBV4-1 and TRBJ1-6; 7 nucleotides align to TRBD1. Germline CDR1 and CDR2: MGHRA and YSYEKL. This CDR3 is built from 15 residues. V was clipped by 4 bases and J by 7 bases; unmatched bases: 7. The chain's CDR3 is CASSPRQGANSPLHF. CDR3 DNA: TGCGCCAGCAGCCCCCGACAGGGTGCCAATTCACCCCTCCACTTT.

This chain uses TRBV13 with TRBJ2-1; D might be TRBD1 or TRBD2, each matching 5 bases. Deletions cut 5 bases from V and 11 bases from J, with 16 bases between. Per the germline V gene, CDR1 is PRHDT and CDR2 is FYEKMQ (reference sequence). The CDR3 consists of 13 residues. DNA for the CDR3: TGTGCCAGCAGCACCCGATCCACGGGACAGCAGTTCTTC. It encodes CASSTRSTGQQFF.

The chain employs TRBV5-6 and TRBJ2-5, with unresolved D. The length of the CDR3 is 13 residues. CDR1 SGHDT and CDR2 YYEEEE come from the germline V gene. Trimming removed 1 base from V and 2 bases from J, with 6 bases in between. Written as DNA, the CDR3 is TGTGCCAGCAGCTTGATCAGGCAAGAGACCCAGTACTTC. Protein product: CASSLIRQETQYF.

This clone has only one observation. In the same sample, other DNA sequences code for this CDR3. The chain joins TRBV30 to TRBJ2-7, with no clear D. Germline V gene sequence: CDR1 GTSNPN, CDR2 SVGIG (reference sequence). This CDR3 is 11 amino acids long. Trimming pared 2 bases from V and 2 bases from J, leaving 4 bases between. CDR3 protein: CAWSSTYEQYF. The CDR3 bases are TGTGCCTGGAGTTCGACCTACGAGCAGTACTTC.

V usage is TRBV7-6 and J usage is TRBJ1-1; 10 nucleotides align to TRBD1. The CDR3 spans 14 residues. From germline, CDR1 is SGHVS and CDR2 FNYEAQ. V shed 4 bases, J shed 3 bases, and the junction held 2 bases outside the gene matches. The CDR3 sequence: CASSSGTGDTEAFF. Here the CDR3 DNA reads TGTGCCAGCAGCTCCGGGACAGGGGACACTGAAGCTTTCTTT.

The chain uses TRBV28 and TRBJ2-7; 9 positions agree with TRBD1. The CDR3 length is 12 residues. The germline V gene encodes CDR1 MDHEN and CDR2 SYDVKM. V shed 10 bases, J shed 1 base, and the junction held 2 bases outside the gene matches. The CDR3 DNA is TGTGCCACCGGGACAGGGTCCTACGAGCAGTACTTC. Its translation is CATGTGSYEQYF.

This chain links TRBV18 with TRBJ1-4, with D uncertain. CDR1 and CDR2 (germline): KGHSH, LQKENI. Trimming cost V 3 bases and J 0 bases, with 14 bases left between them. The CDR3 length is 17 residues. CDR3 loop: CASSPVAGRATNEKLFF. CDR3 nucleotide sequence: TGTGCCAGCTCACCCGTCGCAGGCAGAGCAACTAATGAAAAACTGTTTTTT.

The J gene is TRBJ1-4, the V gene TRBV5-6; 11 nucleotides line up with TRBD1. CDR1 is SGHDT and CDR2 is YYEEEE in the germline V gene. CDR3 size: 15 residues. Unmatched junction bases numbered 5, after V lost 4 bases and J lost 6 bases. The DNA for the CDR3 is TGTGCCAGCAGCCCTCTGGGACAGGGGGATGAAAAACTGTTTTTT. Its translation: CASSPLGQGDEKLFF. The entire variable domain, with the rest obtained from reference TRBV5-6 and TRBJ1-4, is as follows: DAGVTQSPTHLIKTRGQQVTLRCSPKSGHDTVSWYQQALGQGPQFIFQYYEEEERQRGNFPDRFSGHQFPNYSSELNVNALLLGDSALYLCASSPLGQGDEKLFFGSGTQLSVL.

This clone has ten or more counts. J is TRBJ2-7 and V is TRBV11-2; a weak D match, TRBD1 (5 bases). Trimming shortened V by 0 bases and J by 6 bases, and 12 bases separated the two germline ends. From germline, CDR1 is SGHAT and CDR2 FQNNGV. This CDR3 contains 14 residues. The CDR3 region has the DNA TGTGCCAGCAGCTTAGAAGTAGGGGTTTTCGAGCAGTACTTC. Translating it yields CASSLEVGVFEQYF.

V is TRBV5-6 and J is TRBJ2-2, with 8 bases aligning to TRBD1. J lost 3 bases, V lost 4 bases, and 8 bases had no gene match. Per germline, CDR1 SGHDT and CDR2 YYEEEE. The CDR3 is 16 amino acids. The CDR3 DNA reads TGTGCCAGCAGCGTCGACAGGGGCTGGGACACCGGGGAGCTGTTTTTT. It yields the protein CASSVDRGWDTGELFF.

The chain is built from TRBV11-2 and TRBJ2-1; 7 positions agree with TRBD1. The CDR3 has 13 amino acids. Trimming at V came to 1 base and at J to 10 bases, leaving 4 bases not matched to a gene. CDR1 is SGHAT and CDR2 is FQNNGV in the germline V gene. The CDR3: CASSLVVQGEQFF. The CDR3 nucleotides read TGTGCCAGCAGCTTAGTAGTACAGGGGGAGCAGTTCTTC.

The gene calls are TRBV13 and TRBJ2-3, with 8 bases fitting TRBD1. The CDR3 is 16 amino acids. V shed 4 bases and J 2 bases; nucleotides not matched to a gene: 8. CDR1 and CDR2 (germline): PRHDT, FYEKMQ (reference sequence). The CDR3 loop reads CASSSPQGAVTDTQYF. The CDR3 DNA follows: TGTGCCAGCAGCTCACCCCAGGGGGCGGTCACAGATACGCAGTATTTT. Based on the CDR3 plus reference TRBV13 and TRBJ2-3, the full variable domain is AAGVIQSPRHLIKEKRETATLKCYPIPRHDTVYWYQQGPGQDPQFLISFYEKMQSDKGSIPDRFSAQQFSDYHSELNMSSLELGDSALYFCASSSPQGAVTDTQYFGPGTRLTVL.

The chain carries TRBV9 and TRBJ2-1, with unresolved D. Trimming cost V 2 bases and J 4 bases, with 10 bases left between them. CDR1 SGDLS and CDR2 YYNGEE come from the germline V gene. This CDR3 has 14 residues. CDR3 in DNA: TGTGCCAGCAGCGTCGACGATGTGTACAATGAGCAGTTCTTC. Its protein product is CASSVDDVYNEQFF.

With regard to this clone: Other DNA sequences within the sample encode an identical CDR3. This chain uses TRBV29-1 with TRBJ2-7; D may be TRBD1 (6 bases). The length of the CDR3 is 11 residues. The ends were cut back, 6 bases at V and 3 bases at J, with 9 bases in the middle. Germline assignment: CDR1 SQVTM and CDR2 ANQGSEA. The CDR3 loop is CSVEDSYEQYF. CDR3 bases: TGCAGCGTCGAGGACAGCTACGAGCAGTACTTC.

V and J are TRBV18 and TRBJ1-2; D ambiguous. This CDR3 is 12 amino acids long. Deletions cut 3 bases from V and 7 bases from J, with 9 bases between. From germline, CDR1 is KGHSH and CDR2 LQKENI. CDR3 sequence reads: CASSPNDGGYTF. CDR3 DNA: TGTGCCAGCTCACCGAACGACGGTGGCTACACCTTC.

J is TRBJ2-6 and V is TRBV5-1, with D uncertain. The V end was cut by 1 base, the J end by 0 bases, with 14 bases between. The CDR3 covers 18 residues. Germline CDR1 reads SGHRS; CDR2 reads YFSETQ. The CDR3 bases are TGCGCCAGCAGCTTGATAGGAAGGCCCTTCTCTGGGGCCAACGTCCTGACTTTC. This codes for CASSLIGRPFSGANVLTF.

A note on this clone: Other DNA sequences within the sample encode an identical CDR3. This chain joins TRBV27 and TRBJ1-5, with D hard to call. V was shortened by 1 base and J by 3 bases, with 4 bases between the two germline ends. The CDR3 has 13 amino acids. Germline V gene data show CDR1 as MNHEY and CDR2 as SMNVEV (reference sequence). In nucleotides, the CDR3 is TGTGCCAGCAGTTTATGGGTCAATCAGCCCCAGCATTTT. Amino acid sequence: CASSLWVNQPQHF.

A word on this clone: This specimen includes other DNA sequences encoding the same CDR3. The V and J genes are TRBV27 and TRBJ2-5, with TRBD1 matching 7 bases. The ends lost 3 bases at V and 1 base at J; junction bases unmatched: 2. CDR1 and CDR2 (germline): MNHEY, SMNVEV (reference sequence). The CDR3 totals 14 residues. The CDR3 reads CASSFAGGQETQYF. The CDR3 coding sequence is TGTGCCAGCAGTTTCGCAGGGGGCCAAGAGACCCAGTACTTC.